This TCR beta chain was recovered during a study of cytomegalovirus exposure and HLA in healthy donors. Study at large: Genotyping showed roughly 76% of almost 400 donors falling in the Caucasian-associated ancestry cluster. Study results and limitations: Among TCR beta chains, those listed as cytomegalovirus-associated numbered over 150. It was only CMV serostatus that was available as immune exposure information.

Both 60 Vbeta primers and 13 Jbeta primers went into the PCR. Measured with immunoSEQ multiplex PCR; TCRdb has only the in-frame clones, and not every one. The sample consists of approximately 120,000 clones, around four fifths of them appearing once. Concerning this clone: Its antigen is as yet unknown.

Germline assignment: CDR1 MNHEY and CDR2 SMNVEV (reference sequence). Germline trimming cut 6 bases from V and 2 bases from J; bases unmatched to any gene: 7. There are 14 residues in the CDR3. The V and J genes are TRBV27 and TRBJ2-7; 7 nucleotides agree with TRBD1. Sequenced input: PBMCs. The sequence derives from a man aged 25 to 40 in good health and CMV-seropositive. The CDR3 sequence: CASRIDRVAYEQYF. The CDR3, as DNA: TGTGCCAGCAGGATTGACAGGGTAGCCTACGAGCAGTACTTC.